Below are 22 T cell receptor beta chains sequenced from a single sample in a study of CD8 T cells in Susac syndrome. The authors reverse transcribed roughly 0.5 to 1 ug RNA with random hexamers. In TCRdb, the immunoSEQ multiplex PCR reads were re-called with MiXCR into one record per CDR3 protein. The sample includes approximately 150,000 distinct CDR3 sequences, 94% of them seen just once. Sequenced input: CD4+ T cells from PBMCs. The receptors stem from a human donor in good health.

In DNA, the CDR3 is TGTGCCAGTAGTGGGCGGAACTCTGGAAACACCATATATTTT. Protein: CASSGRNSGNTIYF. The chain has TRBV19 and TRBJ1-3; no definite D call. The CDR3 sequence is 14 residues long. Deletions cut 5 bases from V and 0 bases from J, with 8 bases between. Germline lookup yields CDR1 LNHDA and CDR2 SQIVND (reference sequence).

The chain has TRBV12-3 or TRBV12-4 and TRBJ1-1, with 9 nucleotides matching TRBD1. The CDR3 runs 16 residues. Trimming cost V 6 bases and J 0 bases; bases outside gene matches: 8. Here the CDR3 reads CASSSSGTGLNTEAFF. The CDR3 DNA is TGTGCCAGCAGCTCATCCGGGACAGGGTTGAACACTGAAGCTTTCTTT.

The chain uses TRBV12-3 or TRBV12-4 and TRBJ2-2, with no clear D. Trimming removed 5 bases at V and 5 bases at J, with 21 bases between. The CDR3 length is 17 residues. Here the CDR3 reads CASSLLRAAQGTGELFF. For the CDR3, the DNA is TGTGCCAGCAGTCTCCTCCGGGCCGCCCAAGGGACCGGGGAGCTGTTTTTT.

V is TRBV27 and J is TRBJ2-5; D gene ambiguous. Germline-derived CDR1 and CDR2 are MNHEY and SMNVEV (reference sequence). Between the trimmed V and J ends, which lost 7 bases and 3 bases, there was a span of 15 bases. The CDR3 has 14 residues. CDR3 nucleotides: TGTGCCAGCAAGACGTTGGCAGGAGAAGAGACCCAGTACTTC. Translated, it gives CASKTLAGEETQYF.

The chain couples TRBV28 to TRBJ1-2; possibly TRBD1 for D (6 bases). The germline CDR1 and CDR2 sequences are MDHEN and SYDVKM. Trimming removed 6 bases at V and 7 bases at J, with 15 bases between. The CDR3 spans 13 residues. CDR3 in DNA: TGTGCCAGCAGCCTTACGGGGGGCGGTGGCTACACCTTC. It specifies CASSLTGGGGYTF.

The V call is TRBV24-1, the J call TRBJ2-1; 8 bases fit TRBD1. V lost 4 bases to trimming and J lost 1 base; unmatched junction nucleotides: 5. The CDR3 spans 16 residues. Germline CDR1 reads KGHDR; CDR2 reads SFDVKD. In nucleotides, the CDR3 is TGTGCCACCAGTGACCGCGACAGGGGTTCCTACAATGAGCAGTTCTTC. It is translated as CATSDRDRGSYNEQFF.

The chain employs TRBV10-3 and TRBJ2-7; unclear D gene. Between the trimmed V and J ends, which lost 3 bases and 5 bases, there was a span of 8 bases. The CDR3 loop spans 12 amino acids. Germline V gives CDR1 ENHRY, CDR2 SYGVKD. The CDR3 DNA follows: TGTGCCATCAGTGACAACGGCCACGAGCAGTACTTC. Its protein is CAISDNGHEQYF.

The V and J genes are TRBV6-6 and TRBJ1-1; D may be TRBD1 (5 bases). Trimming left V 8 bases short and J 1 base short, with 17 bases between. Per germline, CDR1 MNHNY and CDR2 SVGAGI (reference sequence). CDR3 length: 15 residues. The DNA of the CDR3 is TGTGCCAGCCGAAAATCACCGGGGGGGAACACTGAAGCTTTCTTT. Translated, it gives CASRKSPGGNTEAFF.

The chain employs TRBV4-1 and TRBJ2-5; TRBD2 matches at 8 bases. Trimming removed 3 bases from V and 5 bases from J; junction bases left unmatched: 8. The CDR3 loop spans 15 amino acids. CDR1 and CDR2 (germline): MGHRA, YSYEKL. The CDR3 nucleotides are TGCGCCAGCAGCCAGGGCCAGGGCGGGAGGGAGACCCAGTACTTC. Encoded protein: CASSQGQGGRETQYF.

This chain joins TRBV10-1 and TRBJ2-4; TRBD1 matches 7 bases. J lost 6 bases, V lost 0 bases, and 2 bases had no gene match. This CDR3 spans 14 amino acids. The V gene's germline CDR1 is WNHNN and CDR2 SYGVQD (reference sequence). This chain's CDR3 is CASSESRQGNIQYF. The CDR3 DNA is TGCGCCAGCAGTGAGTCAAGACAGGGAAACATTCAGTACTTC.

The rearrangement uses TRBV12-3 or TRBV12-4 and TRBJ1-1, with 8 bases fitting TRBD1. J was trimmed by 0 bases and V by 3 bases; bases with no gene match: 3. This CDR3 has 15 residues. The CDR3 DNA is TGTGCCAGCAGTTTCAGGGACAGGTTGAACACTGAAGCTTTCTTT. Translation: CASSFRDRLNTEAFF.

The chain is built from TRBV19 and TRBJ2-1, with TRBD2 identical over 12 bases. The V gene's germline CDR1 is LNHDA and CDR2 SQIVND (reference sequence). V lost 10 bases to trimming and J lost 4 bases; unmatched junction nucleotides: 5. The length of the CDR3 is 14 residues. CDR3 residues: CATAGTSGYNEQFF. In DNA form, the CDR3 reads TGTGCCACCGCCGGGACTAGCGGGTACAATGAGCAGTTCTTC.

This clonotype was seen once. The chain has TRBV5-4 and TRBJ2-3, with TRBD2 as a possible D gene (5 bases). The CDR3 extends over 15 amino acids. CDR1 SGHNT and CDR2 YYREEE come from the germline V gene (reference sequence). Trimming removed 0 bases at V and 3 bases at J, with 11 bases between. The CDR3 sequence: CASSLGGVGTDTQYF. The CDR3 coding sequence is TGTGCCAGCAGCTTGGGGGGAGTGGGGACAGATACGCAGTATTTT. Full variable domain (outside the CDR3, taken from reference TRBV5-4 and TRBJ2-3): ETGVTQSPTHLIKTRGQQVTLRCSSQSGHNTVSWYQQALGQGPQFIFQYYREEENGRGNFPPRFSGLQFPNYSSELNVNALELDDSALYLCASSLGGVGTDTQYFGPGTRLTVL.

V usage is TRBV14 and J usage is TRBJ2-7; D is uncertain. The germline V gene encodes CDR1 SGHDN and CDR2 FVKESK. This CDR3 has 13 amino acids. Deletions cut 3 bases from V and 2 bases from J, with 8 bases between. In nucleotides, the CDR3 is TGTGCCAGCAGCCAGCTGTCCCCCTACGAGCAGTACTTC. It encodes CASSQLSPYEQYF.

The genes are TRBV5-1 and TRBJ1-1, with D perhaps TRBD1 (5 bases). Trimming took 1 base from V and 1 from J, leaving 11 bases between them. The V gene's germline CDR1 is SGHRS and CDR2 YFSETQ. The CDR3 is made up of 15 amino acids. The CDR3 coding sequence is TGCGCCAGCAGCTTGCTACGGGGGTCGAACACTGAAGCTTTCTTT. Translated: CASSLLRGSNTEAFF. Full variable domain (outside the CDR3, taken from reference TRBV5-1 and TRBJ1-1): KAGVTQTPRYLIKTRGQQVTLSCSPISGHRSVSWYQQTPGQGLQFLFEYFSETQRNKGNFPGRFSGRQFSNSRSEMNVSTLELGDSALYLCASSLLRGSNTEAFFGQGTRLTVV.

The chain joins TRBV30 to TRBJ2-2; the match to TRBD1 covers 7 bases. Germline CDR1 reads GTSNPN; CDR2 reads SVGIG (reference sequence). CDR3 length: 14 residues. Trimming removed 3 bases from V and 6 bases from J; junction bases left unmatched: 7. In nucleotides, the CDR3 is TGTGCCTGGAGGGACAGGTTAATCGCCGGGGAGCTGTTTTTT. Translation: CAWRDRLIAGELFF.

This clonotype was counted a single time. The chain joins TRBV9 to TRBJ2-2, with D possibly called TRBD1 or TRBD2 (6 bases each). The V end was cut by 0 bases, the J end by 0 bases, with 9 bases between. CDR1 and CDR2 (germline): SGDLS, YYNGEE. The CDR3 consists of 16 residues. CDR3 coding DNA: TGTGCCAGCAGCGTAGAGGGGGAGGCGAACACCGGGGAGCTGTTTTTT. This translates into CASSVEGEANTGELFF. Full variable domain (remainder filled in from reference TRBV9 and TRBJ2-2): DSGVTQTPKHLITATGQRVTLRCSPRSGDLSVYWYQQSLDQGLQFLIQYYNGEERAKGNILERFSAQQFPDLHSELNLSSLELGDSALYFCASSVEGEANTGELFFGEGSRLTVL.

The V call is TRBV7-8, the J call TRBJ2-7; 8 bases map to TRBD1. This CDR3 region has 14 residues. CDR1 and CDR2 (germline): SGHVS, FQNEAQ. Trimming at V came to 1 base and at J to 4 bases, leaving 3 bases not matched to a gene. CDR3 loop: CASSLGDRLYEQYF. The CDR3 DNA follows: TGTGCCAGCAGCTTAGGGGACAGGCTTTACGAGCAGTACTTC.

The chain is built from TRBV7-2 and TRBJ2-3; 8 bases line up with TRBD2. The length of the CDR3 is 14 residues. CDR1 SGHTA and CDR2 FQGNSA come from the germline V gene. Trimming removed 5 bases from V and 9 bases from J; junction bases left unmatched: 10. Written as DNA, the CDR3 is TGTGCCAGCAGCGGTAGTGCGGGAGGAGGGACGCAGTATTTT. Residues: CASSGSAGGGTQYF.

The rearrangement uses TRBV29-1 and TRBJ2-7; no clear D gene. The germline V gene encodes CDR1 SQVTM and CDR2 ANQGSEA. Trimming stripped 6 bases from V and 5 bases from J, with 11 bases between. This CDR3 comprises 11 residues. This CDR3 reads CSVQVFDEQYF. In DNA, the CDR3 is TGCAGCGTCCAGGTTTTCGACGAGCAGTACTTC.

The genes are TRBV4-1 and TRBJ2-3; D tentatively fits TRBD1 or TRBD2 (5 bases each). CDR1 is MGHRA, CDR2 YSYEKL, per germline. This CDR3 comprises 12 residues. Trimming cost V 1 base and J 9 bases, with 8 bases left between them. In DNA form, the CDR3 reads TGCGCCAGCAGCCAAGTCGGGGACACGCAGTATTTT. Amino acid sequence: CASSQVGDTQYF.

The chain combines TRBV27 with TRBJ2-5, with D maybe TRBD1 (6 bases). CDR1 and CDR2 from the germline V gene are MNHEY and SMNVEV (reference sequence). This CDR3 contains 14 residues. With 6 bases removed from V and 1 base from J, the gap between germline ends came to 12 bases. CDR3 amino acids: CASSRGQSQETQYF. CDR3 DNA: TGTGCCAGCAGCCGTGGACAGTCCCAAGAGACCCAGTACTTC.